This is a list of T cell receptor beta chains from one sample in a study of shared clonotypes between healthy human individuals. Using immunoSEQ multiplex PCR, the repertoire was profiled, and TCRdb retains in-frame clones only, with some absent. The sample lists about 2.1 million clones; 90% to 95% were seen once. The sequenced sample consisted of naive CD8+ T cells from PBMCs. All receptors derive from a man younger than 35 in good health. Some clones in this sample may be carry-over from other donors' samples. Each CDR3 is given with its conserved first and last residue. A D gene is named only where the DNA matches it firmly. Size is stated for part of the rows, as once, few or many counts, or as a class when the clone is expanded.

D: TRBD1; J: TRBJ1-2; size: NA; V: TRBV5-1; CDR3: CASSLEQGLHGYTF; DNA: TGCGCCAGCAGCTTGGAACAGGGGTTGCATGGCTACACCTTC
D: TRBD2; J: TRBJ2-6; size: NA; V: TRBV9; CDR3: CASSVNEDYHGGTGANVLTF; DNA: TGTGCCAGCAGCGTAAACGAGGACTACCACGGGGGGACTGGGGCCAACGTCCTGACTTTC
D: NA; J: TRBJ2-3; size: NA; V: TRBV28; CDR3: CASSPLDAARTDTQYF; DNA: TGTGCCAGCAGTCCCCTCGACGCCGCCCGCACAGATACGCAGTATTTT
D: NA; J: TRBJ1-5; size: once; V: TRBV6-1; CDR3: CASSDPWGNQPQHF; DNA: TGTGCCAGCAGTGACCCGTGGGGGAATCAGCCCCAGCATTTT
D: NA; J: TRBJ1-5; size: NA; V: TRBV28; CDR3: CASSSQGDHQPQHF; DNA: TGTGCCAGCAGTTCCCAAGGGGACCATCAGCCCCAGCATTTT
D: NA; J: TRBJ2-7; size: NA; V: TRBV4-3; CDR3: CASSHLGEQYF; DNA: TGCGCCAGCAGCCACCTAGGAGAGCAGTACTTC
D: NA; J: TRBJ1-4; size: NA; V: TRBV6-5; CDR3: CASSVRPRNEKLFF; DNA: TGTGCCAGCAGTGTAAGACCTAGGAATGAAAAACTGTTTTTT
D: NA; J: TRBJ2-2; size: NA; V: TRBV27; CDR3: CASSFLRGKGITGELFF; DNA: TGTGCCAGCAGTTTTCTCAGGGGCAAGGGAATAACCGGGGAGCTGTTTTTT
D: NA; J: TRBJ1-1; size: once; V: TRBV11-3; CDR3: CASSLDPTLWFITEAFF; DNA: TGTGCCAGCAGCTTAGATCCCACCCTTTGGTTTATCACTGAAGCTTTCTTT
D: NA; J: TRBJ2-7; size: few; V: TRBV6-6; CDR3: CASSPPSAHEQYF; DNA: TGTGCCAGCAGCCCACCCTCAGCCCACGAGCAGTACTTC
D: NA; J: TRBJ2-7; size: NA; V: TRBV11-2; CDR3: CASSLGSELSSYEQYF; DNA: TGTGCCAGCAGCTTAGGGAGCGAGCTGAGCTCCTACGAGCAGTACTTC
D: TRBD2; J: TRBJ2-7; size: NA; V: TRBV27; CDR3: CASSAGVAGYEQYF; DNA: TGTGCCAGCAGTGCGGGGGTAGCGGGCTACGAGCAGTACTTC
D: NA; J: TRBJ2-3; size: NA; V: TRBV21-1; CDR3: CASSRSGRVSPTQYF; DNA: TGTGCCAGCAGCAGAAGCGGGAGGGTCTCCCCTACGCAGTATTTT
D: NA; J: TRBJ1-4; size: NA; V: TRBV27; CDR3: CASSSFQESTNEKLFF; DNA: TGTGCCAGCAGTTCCTTCCAGGAGTCAACTAATGAAAAACTGTTTTTT
D: TRBD2; J: TRBJ2-1; size: NA; V: TRBV4-3; CDR3: CASRPRTSGSKIGEQFF; DNA: TGCGCCAGCAGACCTAGGACTAGCGGGAGCAAAATTGGTGAGCAGTTCTTC
D: NA; J: TRBJ2-7; size: NA; V: TRBV27; CDR3: CASSAGMIPYEQYF; DNA: TGTGCCAGCAGTGCGGGGATGATTCCCTACGAGCAGTACTTC
D: NA; J: TRBJ2-1; size: NA; V: TRBV27; CDR3: CASSLLLSSYNEQFF; DNA: TGTGCCAGCAGTTTACTGCTCAGCTCCTACAATGAGCAGTTCTTC
D: NA; J: TRBJ1-2; size: NA; V: TRBV5-4; CDR3: CASSPGLTIMNYGYTF; DNA: TGTGCCAGCAGCCCGGGGCTGACGATCATGAACTATGGCTACACCTTC
D: NA; J: TRBJ2-2; size: NA; V: TRBV19; CDR3: CASSANTGELFF; DNA: TGTGCCAGTAGTGCAAACACCGGGGAGCTGTTTTTT
D: NA; J: TRBJ1-2; size: NA; V: TRBV27; CDR3: CASTPAVALPNYGYTF; DNA: TGTGCCAGCACCCCCGCTGTGGCCCTTCCTAACTATGGCTACACCTTC
D: TRBD2; J: TRBJ2-7; size: NA; V: TRBV15; CDR3: CATSREGGHEQYF; DNA: TGTGCCACCAGCAGAGAGGGAGGGCACGAGCAGTACTTC
D: NA; J: TRBJ2-7; size: NA; V: TRBV27; CDR3: CATSRGYEQYF; DNA: TGTGCCACCAGCCGGGGGTACGAGCAGTACTTC
D: NA; J: TRBJ2-2; size: NA; V: TRBV29-1; CDR3: CSVEGGINTGELFF; DNA: TGCAGCGTTGAGGGCGGGATCAACACCGGGGAGCTGTTTTTT
D: NA; J: TRBJ2-3; size: NA; V: TRBV11-2; CDR3: CASSMRQNTDTQYF; DNA: TGTGCCAGCAGCATGAGACAGAACACAGATACGCAGTATTTT
D: NA; J: TRBJ1-6; size: NA; V: TRBV28; CDR3: CASSLSASFAPLHF; DNA: TGTGCCAGCAGTTTATCGGCAAGTTTCGCACCCCTCCACTTT
D: NA; J: TRBJ2-7; size: NA; V: TRBV6-1; CDR3: CASSEARVTLLGEQYF; DNA: TGTGCCAGCAGTGAAGCAAGGGTGACCCTATTGGGGGAGCAGTACTTC
D: NA; J: TRBJ1-1; size: NA; V: TRBV6-5; CDR3: CASSYSADRSTEAFF; DNA: TGTGCCAGCAGTTACTCGGCAGACCGTAGCACTGAAGCTTTCTTT
D: TRBD1; J: TRBJ2-1; size: NA; V: TRBV27; CDR3: CASFPPGTGGRNEQFF; DNA: TGTGCCAGCTTCCCACCCGGGACAGGGGGTCGCAATGAGCAGTTCTTC
D: NA; J: TRBJ2-1; size: NA; V: TRBV14; CDR3: CASSQVLPNSYNEQFF; DNA: TGTGCCAGCAGCCAAGTACTACCCAACTCCTACAATGAGCAGTTCTTC
D: TRBD2; J: TRBJ2-7; size: NA; V: TRBV28; CDR3: CASSPGLANWDEQYF; DNA: TGTGCCAGCAGTCCAGGACTAGCTAACTGGGACGAGCAGTACTTC
D: TRBD1; J: TRBJ1-1; size: NA; V: TRBV28; CDR3: CASHLQGARTEAFF; DNA: TGTGCCAGCCACCTACAGGGGGCGCGGACTGAAGCTTTCTTT
D: NA; J: TRBJ1-5; size: NA; V: TRBV28; CDR3: CASSLRYSNQPQHF; DNA: TGTGCCAGCAGTTTAAGGTACAGCAATCAGCCCCAGCATTTT